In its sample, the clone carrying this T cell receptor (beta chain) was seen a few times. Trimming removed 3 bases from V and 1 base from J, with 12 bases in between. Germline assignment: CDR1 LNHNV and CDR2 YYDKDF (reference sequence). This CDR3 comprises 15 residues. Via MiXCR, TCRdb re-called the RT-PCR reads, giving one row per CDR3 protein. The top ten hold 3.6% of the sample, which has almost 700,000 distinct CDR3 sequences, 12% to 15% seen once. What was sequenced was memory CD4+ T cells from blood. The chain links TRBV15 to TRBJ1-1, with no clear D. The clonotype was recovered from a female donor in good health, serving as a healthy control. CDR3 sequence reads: CATSRGLLGNTEAFF. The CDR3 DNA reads TGTGCCACCAGCAGGGGCCTTTTGGGGAACACTGAAGCTTTCTTT.